This T cell receptor (beta chain) stems from a study of blood T cell repertoires in COVID-19. For the study at large: COVID-19 samples from acute and convalescent phases originated in the United States, Italy and Spain. T cells, B-cell-depleted T cells, or PBMCs provided the cDNA or gDNA that served as material.

Recruitment covered roughly 24 US areas and drew participants whose ages spanned roughly 18 to 89 years. In the authors' methods: Estimates of nucleated cell counts were drawn from the amplification of reference gene primers. Profiled with immunoSEQ multiplex PCR; TCRdb holds only in-frame clones, not every one. For V, J and clone size, that table is used; D and trimming come from the DNA. Of 230,000 or so clones in the sample, 80% to 85% were seen once. Trimming took off 6 bases at V and 8 bases at J, with 19 bases between the two ends. There are 14 residues in the CDR3. The germline V gene encodes CDR1 MNHEY and CDR2 SVGAGI. This clone showed up just once.

Sequences were obtained from PBMCs or T cells enriched from blood (not recorded which). This TCR was sampled from a man aged 45-60 years who had recovered from COVID-19. The chain recombines TRBV6-5 with TRBJ1-2; no definite D call. Here the CDR3 DNA reads TGTGCCAGCAGCAAACCGGGTCTTCGAGAAGGCTACACCTTC. This gives the protein CASSKPGLREGYTF.